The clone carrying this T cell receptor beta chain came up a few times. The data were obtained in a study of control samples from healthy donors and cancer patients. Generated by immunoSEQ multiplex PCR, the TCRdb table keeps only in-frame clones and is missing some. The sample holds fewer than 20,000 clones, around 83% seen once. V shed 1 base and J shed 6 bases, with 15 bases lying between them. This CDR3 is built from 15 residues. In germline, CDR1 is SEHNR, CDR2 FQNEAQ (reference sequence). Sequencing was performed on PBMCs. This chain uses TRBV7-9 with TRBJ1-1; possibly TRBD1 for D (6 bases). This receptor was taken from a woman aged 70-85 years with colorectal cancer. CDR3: CASSLESGAYAEAFF. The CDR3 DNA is TGTGCCAGCAGCTTAGAATCAGGGGCGTACGCTGAAGCTTTCTTT. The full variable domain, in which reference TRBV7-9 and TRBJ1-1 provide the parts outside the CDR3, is DTGVSQNPRHKITKRGQNVTFRCDPISEHNRLYWYRQTLGQGPEFLTYFQNEAQLEKSRLLSDRFSAERPKGSFSTLEIQRTEQGDSAMYLCASSLESGAYAEAFFGQGTRLTVV.